This entry is about one T cell receptor beta chain. Its antigen has not been determined. No much larger clonotype is one base removed from it; base qualities were not supplied. From the germline V gene (reference sequence), CDR1 is LGHDT and CDR2 is YNNKEL. Germline trimming: 0 bases from V, 7 bases from J; junction bases outside gene matches: 8. CDR3 length: 15 amino acids, cysteine to phenylalanine. The entry retains the CDR3 DNA only, 45 bases that are in frame from base 1. The data stem from a study of blood T cell repertoires in COVID-19 (dated by TCRdb to the early 2020s). In the study overall: Collaborator samples came from the United States, Italy and Spain and covered acute and convalescent phases of COVID-19. The material from the prospective study consisted of cDNA or gDNA derived from T cells, B-cell-depleted T cells, or PBMCs. The dataset comprised deeply sampled blood TCRbeta repertoires from subjects exposed to, actively infected with, or recovered from COVID-19. The repertoires were made available in a free public database intended to serve as a resource for research on the immune response to SARS-CoV-2. The samples were drawn from two sources: the first 160 participants of the ongoing ImmuneRACE study, and over 1,000 subjects contributed by 6 global collaborators. Nearly every sample came with metadata listing a de-identified subject ID, COVID-19 status, age in years and sex. HLA class I and class II types, where available, came from metadata supplied by the sample provider rather than from assay-based typing.

The immunoSEQ Assay, a bias-controlled multiplex PCR, was used to amplify TCRbeta CDR3 regions from genomic DNA. Per the authors' processing: Within the assay, amplification of reference gene primers was used to estimate how many nucleated cells each sample contained. Sequence reads were collapsed and filtered to measure the absolute abundance of every unique TCRbeta CDR3 rearrangement. Productive Simpson clonality was computed per sample as the square root of Simpson's diversity index over productive rearrangements. What TCRdb holds here is the immuneACCESS table cut down to in-frame rearrangements. Part of the clones is not present; checked against another copy, under half of the missing clones reflect an unresolved V gene, and the others are unexplained. The D gene and trimming were derived from the DNA, and the V and J assignments and clone size from that table. For this sample there are fewer than 70,000 clones; approximately 85% appear just once. The leading ten clones occupy about 2.9% of the sample.

Study-wide conclusions, independent of this receptor: The amount of clinical and demographic metadata varied by source and participant and was provided uncurated.

Collaborating institutions collected whole blood in K2EDTA tubes following their own protocols. Collaborator samples were shipped for TCRbeta analysis as frozen whole blood, isolated PBMCs, or DNA extracted from either sample type. This clonotype was sampled from a man aged 80 or over with acute or convalescent COVID-19. The rearrangement joined TRBV3-1 (or the pseudogene TRBV3-2) to TRBJ2-7; the central 8 bases match TRBD2. Input material: peripheral blood. This receptor carries the CDR3 CASSQEWSGSSEQYF. The DNA sequence is as follows: TGTGCCAGCAGCCAAGAATGGAGCGGGAGCTCGGAGCAGTACTTC.